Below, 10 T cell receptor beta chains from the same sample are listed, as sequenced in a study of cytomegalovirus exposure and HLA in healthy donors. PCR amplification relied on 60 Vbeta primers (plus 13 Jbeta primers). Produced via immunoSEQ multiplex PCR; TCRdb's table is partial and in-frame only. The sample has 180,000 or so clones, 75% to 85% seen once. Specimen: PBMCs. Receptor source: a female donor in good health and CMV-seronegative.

Written as DNA, the CDR3 is TGCAGCGCCGGGGGACTAGCGGGAGCATATGGAGATACGCAGTATTTT. Translation: CSAGGLAGAYGDTQYF. The rearrangement joins TRBV29-1 to TRBJ2-3, with 14 bases aligning to TRBD2. This CDR3 is 16 amino acids long. Looked up from germline, CDR1 is SQVTM and CDR2 is ANQGSEA. Germline trimming cut 7 bases from V and 5 bases from J; bases unmatched to any gene: 11.

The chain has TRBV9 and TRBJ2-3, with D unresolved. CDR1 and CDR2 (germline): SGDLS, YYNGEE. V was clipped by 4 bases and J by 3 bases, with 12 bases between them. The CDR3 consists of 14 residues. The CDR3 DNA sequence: TGTGCCAGCAGCCCCCATAGTGTGACAGATACGCAGTATTTT. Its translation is CASSPHSVTDTQYF.

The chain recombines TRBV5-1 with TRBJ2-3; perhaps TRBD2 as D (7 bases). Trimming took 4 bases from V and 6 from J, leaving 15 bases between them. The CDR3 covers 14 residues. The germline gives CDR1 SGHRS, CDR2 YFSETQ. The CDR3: CASSDLQGGDTQYF. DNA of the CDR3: TGCGCCAGCAGCGACCTACAGGGAGGGGATACGCAGTATTTT.

The CDR3 DNA reads TGTGCCAGCAGTCTCACAGGGGTCTTGAACACTGAAGCTTTCTTT. It yields the protein CASSLTGVLNTEAFF. This chain links TRBV7-3 with TRBJ1-1, with 7 bases identical to TRBD1. V trimming: 6 bases; J trimming: 0 bases; junction bases outside the gene matches: 7. Germline V gene lookup returns CDR1 SGHTA and CDR2 FQGTGA. The CDR3 runs 15 residues.

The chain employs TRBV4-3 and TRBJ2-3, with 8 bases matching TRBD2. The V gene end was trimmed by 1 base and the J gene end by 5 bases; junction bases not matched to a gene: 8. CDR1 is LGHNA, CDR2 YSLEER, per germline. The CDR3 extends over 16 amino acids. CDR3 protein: CASSQGPGGPGDTQYF. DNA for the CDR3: TGCGCCAGCAGCCAAGGCCCGGGAGGGCCTGGAGATACGCAGTATTTT.

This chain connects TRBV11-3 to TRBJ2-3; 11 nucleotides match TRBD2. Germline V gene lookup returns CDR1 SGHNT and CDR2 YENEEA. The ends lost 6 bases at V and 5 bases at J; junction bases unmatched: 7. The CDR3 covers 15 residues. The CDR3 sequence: CASSSSGGSGDTQYF. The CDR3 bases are TGTGCCAGCAGTTCTAGCGGGGGGAGTGGAGATACGCAGTATTTT.

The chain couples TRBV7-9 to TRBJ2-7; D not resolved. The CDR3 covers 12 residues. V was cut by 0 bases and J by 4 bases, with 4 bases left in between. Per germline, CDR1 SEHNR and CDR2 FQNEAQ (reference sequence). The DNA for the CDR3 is TGTGCCAGCAGCTTAGCGCGGTACGAGCAGTACTTC. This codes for CASSLARYEQYF.

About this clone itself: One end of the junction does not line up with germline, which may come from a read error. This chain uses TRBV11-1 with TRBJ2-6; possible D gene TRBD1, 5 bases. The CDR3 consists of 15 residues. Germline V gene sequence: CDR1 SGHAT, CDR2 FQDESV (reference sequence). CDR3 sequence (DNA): TGTGCCAGCAGCGAGGTAGGCTCTGGGGCCAACGGCCTGACTTTC. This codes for CASSEVGSGANGLTF.

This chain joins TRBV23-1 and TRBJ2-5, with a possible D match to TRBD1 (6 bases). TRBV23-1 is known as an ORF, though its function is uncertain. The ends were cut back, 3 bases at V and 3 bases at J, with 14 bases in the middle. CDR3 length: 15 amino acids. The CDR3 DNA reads TGCGCCAGCAGTCACCCGATGACAGGTAAAGAGACCCAGTACTTC. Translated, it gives CASSHPMTGKETQYF.

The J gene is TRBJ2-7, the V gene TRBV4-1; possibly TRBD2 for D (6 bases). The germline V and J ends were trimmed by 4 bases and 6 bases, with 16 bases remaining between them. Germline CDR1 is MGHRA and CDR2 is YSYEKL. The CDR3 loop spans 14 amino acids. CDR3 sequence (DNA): TGCGCCAGCAGCCTGACCGGGGGAGTTACCGAGCAGTACTTC. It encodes CASSLTGGVTEQYF.